These 10 T cell receptor beta chains originate from one sample sequenced in a study of CD8 T cells in ankylosing spondylitis. Whole-study results and caveats: For ankylosing spondylitis blood, a TCR beta motif of seven to nine highly homologous variants appeared characteristic.

A single record per CDR3 protein comes from TCRdb applying MiXCR to the 5' RACE reads. The sample holds 500,000 to 550,000 distinct CDR3 sequences, 12% seen once. These receptors have no identified antigens. The sample consisted of blood, either unsorted or a sorted T cell fraction (not recorded which). The receptors were gathered from a male donor with ankylosing spondylitis.

This CDR3 is CASSQPVAGGPGDTQYF. The CDR3 nucleotides are TGTGCCAGCAGCCAACCCGTAGCGGGAGGGCCGGGAGATACGCAGTATTTT. The chain is built from TRBV7-9 and TRBJ2-3; 11 nucleotides line up with TRBD2. In germline, CDR1 is SEHNR, CDR2 FQNEAQ (reference sequence). With V trimmed by 5 bases and J by 5 bases, 12 bases remained unmatched. This CDR3 has 17 residues.

This chain joins TRBV19 and TRBJ1-1, with a tentative D call TRBD1 (6 bases). The CDR3 loop spans 15 amino acids. Trimming took 8 bases from V and 1 from J, leaving 17 bases between them. CDR1 is LNHDA, CDR2 SQIVND, per germline (reference sequence). The CDR3: CASRLDRSRNTEAFF. CDR3 coding DNA: TGTGCCAGTCGACTCGACAGGTCCAGGAACACTGAAGCTTTCTTT.

There are many counts of this clonotype. The chain couples TRBV20-1 to TRBJ2-2; D unresolved. This CDR3 region has 13 residues. CDR1 DFQATT and CDR2 SNEGSKA come from the germline V gene (reference sequence). V lost 6 bases and J 5 bases, leaving 13 bases between the germline ends. CDR3 sequence reads: CSARPVGTGELFF. The DNA of the CDR3 is TGCAGTGCCCGCCCCGTTGGTACCGGGGAGCTGTTTTTT.

Only a few counts were recorded for this clonotype. The gene calls are TRBV4-1 and TRBJ2-5; possible D gene TRBD2, 6 bases. The germline CDR1 and CDR2 sequences are MGHRA and YSYEKL. V was cut by 4 bases and J by 5 bases, with 20 bases left in between. The CDR3 loop spans 16 amino acids. The CDR3 DNA is TGCGCCAGCAGCCCAGGGCCCCTTAGGGCGGGGGAGACCCAGTACTTC. The encoded protein is CASSPGPLRAGETQYF.

The chain uses TRBV5-1 and TRBJ2-7; 13 positions agree with TRBD2. J was trimmed by 4 bases and V by 0 bases; bases with no gene match: 7. This CDR3 has 17 residues. The germline V gene has CDR1 SGHRS and CDR2 YFSETQ. The CDR3 DNA reads as TGCGCCAGCAGCTTGGGCCCCGGGACTAGCGGGATTTACGAGCAGTACGTC. It encodes CASSLGPGTSGIYEQYV.

This clonotype was counted many times. The chain employs TRBV4-1 and TRBJ2-1; maybe TRBD2 (5 bases). Trimming pared 7 bases from V and 6 bases from J, leaving 22 bases between. The CDR3 runs 16 residues. Germline loops: CDR1 MGHRA, CDR2 YSYEKL. The CDR3 here is CASKISGAVTINEQFF. The CDR3 nucleotides read TGCGCCAGCAAAATCAGCGGAGCTGTGACAATCAATGAGCAGTTCTTC.

V is TRBV2 and J is TRBJ2-3; 8 positions match TRBD2. The V and J ends lost 6 bases and 4 bases, in that order; junction bases with no gene match: 6. This CDR3 comprises 14 residues. CDR1 and CDR2 from the germline V gene are SNHLY and FYNNEI. The CDR3 DNA reads TGTGCCAGCAGAAGCAGCGGGAGTCCAGATACGCAGTATTTT. This encodes CASRSSGSPDTQYF.

V and J are TRBV29-1 and TRBJ1-1; D not certain. Germline loops: CDR1 SQVTM, CDR2 ANQGSEA. V gave up 5 bases and J gave up 2 bases, with 6 bases separating them. The CDR3 extends over 11 amino acids. CDR3 DNA: TGCAGCGTTTTCCATAACACTGAAGCTTTCTTT. As protein: CSVFHNTEAFF.

This clonotype was recorded at least ten times. This chain links TRBV12-3 or TRBV12-4 with TRBJ1-5; D ambiguous. The V gene lost 2 bases and the J gene lost 6 bases, with 11 bases spanning the gap. The CDR3 totals 14 residues. The CDR3 bases are TGTGCCAGCAGTTTAAGGCAGGCAAGTCAGCCCCAGCATTTT. Translated, it gives CASSLRQASQPQHF.

This clonotype has just a few counts. V and J are TRBV9 and TRBJ2-7; 9 bases are shared with TRBD1. J lost 5 bases, V lost 1 base, and 7 bases had no gene match. The CDR3 is 15 residues long. CDR1 is SGDLS and CDR2 is YYNGEE in the germline V gene. The DNA of the CDR3 is TGTGCCAGCAGCGTAACCGGGACAGGGTATCACGAGCAGTACTTC. Its translation is CASSVTGTGYHEQYF.